This entry lists 9 T cell receptor beta chains sequenced from one sample in a study of Tregs in tolerant kidney transplant recipients. Using immunoSEQ multiplex PCR, the repertoire was profiled, and TCRdb retains in-frame clones only, with some absent. This sample's clone table lists under 35,000 clones. The starting material was CD8+ T cells from blood, obtained before the transplant. The receptors were sampled from a human donor who received a combined kidney and bone marrow transplant.

About this clone itself: The CDR3 is cut off 3 residues early in the read; its end comes from the germline J gene. The chain links TRBV5-1 to TRBJ2-7; TRBD1 aligns across 8 bases. V gave up 4 bases and J gave up 5 bases; unmatched junction bases: 8. The length of the CDR3 is 14 residues. CDR1 SGHRS and CDR2 YFSETQ come from the germline V gene. The sequenced CDR3 bases are TGCGCCAGCAGCACTCCGACAGGGGAAGACGAG. The encoded protein is CASSTPTGEDE. The whole CDR3 sequence reads CASSTPTGEDEQYF.

As to this clone: The sequenced fragment ends 3 residues before the CDR3 boundary, so the rest is inferred from the germline J gene. The chain joins TRBV23-1 to TRBJ2-1, with D possibly matching TRBD2 (5 bases). TRBV23-1 is assigned to the ORF class and has an uncertain function. The V end was cut by 0 bases, the J end by 7 bases, with 16 bases between. CDR3 length equals 16 residues. The CDR3 loop reads CASSQSLRAFENEQFF. CDR3 DNA (partial): TGCGCCAGCAGTCAATCGTTGCGGGCGTTTGAAAATGAG.

The part of the CDR3 DNA that was read is TGTGCCATCAGTGAGCCCCTAAGAATGGTCGAG. Translation: CAISEPLRMVE. The CDR3 reads in full as CAISEPLRMVEQYF. V usage is TRBV10-3 and J usage is TRBJ2-7; no reliable D call. Read sequence stops 3 residues before the CDR3 end, and the germline J gene provides the missing end. The CDR3 runs 14 residues. Trimming took 2 bases from V and 6 from J, leaving 14 bases between them. Germline V gene sequence: CDR1 ENHRY, CDR2 SYGVKD.

Points on this clone: Sequencing ends 3 residues short of the CDR3 end; the germline J gene provides the rest. The rearrangement links TRBV7-9 to TRBJ2-1; 11 bases align to TRBD2. This CDR3 is built from 15 residues. From germline, CDR1 is SEHNR and CDR2 FQNEAQ (reference sequence). The V gene end was trimmed by 1 base and the J gene end by 5 bases; junction bases not matched to a gene: 1. The sequenced CDR3 bases are TGTGCCAGCAGCTTAGTACTAGCGGGAGACAATGAG. It translates to CASSLVLAGDNE. The full CDR3 reads CASSLVLAGDNEQFF.

On this clone: Coverage ceases 3 residues before the CDR3 finishes, and the germline J gene fills in the end. The V call is TRBV19, the J call TRBJ1-6; 9 bases align to TRBD1. The CDR3 totals 12 residues. V trimming: 11 bases; J trimming: 7 bases; junction bases outside the gene matches: 3. The germline V gene has CDR1 LNHDA and CDR2 SQIVND (reference sequence). CDR3 residues: CACGQGNSPLHF. The CDR3 DNA, read in part, is TGTGCCTGCGGACAGGGGAATTCACCC.

The CDR3 DNA, read in part, is TGCAGCGCTGCTGGCAATCCCGGGACAGGGGGCGATGAG. This codes for CSAAGNPGTGGDE. The whole CDR3 protein is CSAAGNPGTGGDEQFF. This chain links TRBV29-1 with TRBJ2-1, with 12 nucleotides matching TRBD1. The CDR3 end falls 3 residues outside the read, so it is completed with the germline J gene. The CDR3 covers 16 residues. Germline V gene sequence: CDR1 SQVTM, CDR2 ANQGSEA. V lost 7 bases, J lost 8 bases, and 15 bases stayed unmatched.

The CDR3 DNA, read in part, is TGTGCCAGCAGTTACGGGGGGGTCGGCACTGAA. This encodes CASSYGGVGTE. The whole CDR3 reads CASSYGGVGTEAFF. The gene calls are TRBV6-2 or TRBV6-3 and TRBJ1-1; TRBD1 might be the D (5 bases). The read gets to within 3 residues of the CDR3 end, and the germline J gene fills in the rest. V gave up 2 bases and J gave up 4 bases, with 11 bases separating them. CDR3 length: 14 amino acids. Germline V gives CDR1 MNHEY, CDR2 SVGEGT.

Note on this clone: Read data end 3 residues before the CDR3 end; the end is taken from the germline J gene. The genes are TRBV7-9 and TRBJ2-5; no clear D. From germline, CDR1 is SEHNR and CDR2 FQNEAQ (reference sequence). This CDR3 region has 13 residues. Trimming removed 7 bases at V and 7 bases at J, with 16 bases between. CDR3 amino acids: CASKGKGDGTQYF. CDR3 DNA, as far as it was read: TGTGCCAGCAAAGGAAAGGGCGACGGGACC.

Note on this clone: Sequencing ends 3 residues short of the CDR3 end; the germline J gene provides the rest. The V and J genes are TRBV7-9 and TRBJ1-1, with a tentative D call TRBD1 (5 bases). Trimming removed 5 bases at V and 1 base at J, with 8 bases between. Germline V lookup: CDR1 SEHNR, CDR2 FQNEAQ (reference sequence). There are 13 residues in the CDR3. The part of the CDR3 DNA that was read is TGTGCCAGCAGCCCAACAGGGAACACTGAA. It encodes CASSPTGNTE. The CDR3, in full, reads CASSPTGNTEAFF.